The rows below give T cell receptor beta chains drawn from one sample of a study of blood T cell repertoires in COVID-19. Sequenced by immunoSEQ multiplex PCR; TCRdb stores in-frame clones only, minus some. The sample shows some 200,000 clones, 65% to 90% of them seen only once. Material: PBMCs or T cells enriched from blood (not recorded which). Receptor source: a woman aged 55-75 years with acute COVID-19. CDR3s include the opening cysteine and the closing phenylalanine or tryptophan. D genes are given only for firm matches. Clone size appears in some rows only: once, few, many, or a class for an expanded clone.

cdr3_aa cdr3_nt clone_size d_call j_call v_call
CASRAAGDTQYF TGTGCCAGCAGGGCGGCGGGGGATACGCAGTATTTT NA NA TRBJ2-3 TRBV7-2
CASRAWGSGNTIYF TGTGCCAGCAGAGCCTGGGGCTCCGGAAACACCATATATTTT NA NA TRBJ1-3 TRBV5-4
CASSPTGSRNSPLHF TGCGCCAGCAGCCCGACAGGTAGTCGGAATTCACCCCTCCACTTT NA NA TRBJ1-6 TRBV4-3
CASSPAGTSAYNEQFF TGTGCCAGCAGCCCCGCCGGGACTAGCGCCTACAATGAGCAGTTCTTC NA TRBD2 TRBJ2-1 TRBV7-2
CASTLGQPSYYGYTF TGTGCCAGCACTTTGGGACAGCCCTCCTACTATGGCTACACCTTC NA TRBD1 TRBJ1-2 TRBV5-8
CASSLLDREFEKLFF TGTGCCAGCAGTTTGTTGGACAGGGAGTTCGAAAAACTGTTTTTT NA TRBD1 TRBJ1-4 TRBV28
CASSPTNLGGLETQYF TGTGCCAGCTCACCTACTAACCTTGGGGGCTTAGAGACCCAGTACTTC NA NA TRBJ2-5 TRBV18
CASSPQGDGNQPQHF TGCGCCAGCAGCCCTCAGGGGGATGGCAATCAGCCCCAGCATTTT NA TRBD1 TRBJ1-5 TRBV4-3
CASSDRNSDYGYTF TGTGCCAGCAGCGACAGGAATTCGGACTATGGCTACACCTTC once NA TRBJ1-2 TRBV6-6
CASSWGRVRTEAFF TGTGCCAGCAGCTGGGGGCGGGTGCGGACTGAAGCTTTCTTT NA NA TRBJ1-1 TRBV5-6
CASEMGGYYYF TGTGCCAGCGAAATGGGGGGGTATTACTACTTC NA TRBD2 TRBJ2-7 TRBV27
CASAEGAQSPLHF TGTGCCAGCGCCGAGGGGGCCCAATCACCCCTCCACTTT NA TRBD1 TRBJ1-6 TRBV7-9
CASTDSGGGQETQYF TGTGCCAGCACTGATTCGGGGGGGGGACAAGAGACCCAGTACTTC NA TRBD2 TRBJ2-5 TRBV7-2
CASSLEVEGYGYTF TGCGCCAGCAGCTTGGAGGTGGAGGGCTATGGCTACACCTTC NA NA TRBJ1-2 TRBV5-1
CAWSVGAETTIYF TGTGCCTGGAGTGTAGGAGCGGAAACCACCATATATTTT NA NA TRBJ1-3 TRBV30
CASSQDWLGGRDGYTF TGTGCCAGCAGCCAAGATTGGTTGGGGGGGCGCGATGGCTACACCTTC NA NA TRBJ1-2 TRBV3-1/TRBV3-2
CAISESRTGTNSPLHF TGTGCCATCAGTGAGTCAAGGACAGGGACTAATTCACCCCTCCACTTT few TRBD1 TRBJ1-6 TRBV10-3
CASSVGTSGILSTYEQYF TGTGCCAGCAGCGTTGGGACTAGCGGGATTCTTAGTACCTACGAGCAGTACTTC NA TRBD2 TRBJ2-7 TRBV9
CASRGLNEKLFF TGTGCCAGCAGGGGGCTTAATGAAAAACTGTTTTTT NA NA TRBJ1-4 TRBV2
CASSKAGRSRVQVYGYTF TGTGCCAGCAGCAAAGCCGGGCGGTCCAGGGTCCAAGTCTATGGCTACACCTTC NA NA TRBJ1-2 TRBV21-1